The 24 T cell receptor beta chains reported below all come from one sample, sequenced in a study of T cell responses to AZD1222 COVID-19 vaccine (dated by TCRdb to about 2021). This specimen's time point label, per the study, means: about 28 days (+/-7) after the second vaccine dose. Library generation was performed with the immunoSEQ multiplex PCR assay. In its TCRdb copy, this immuneACCESS table keeps in-frame sequences only and misses some clones. Where compared with another copy, unresolved V genes explain less than half of these, and the others have no known cause. For this sample there are 140,000 to 150,000 clones; about 90% appear just once. Roughly 3.4% of the sample belongs to the ten largest clones. Material: peripheral blood, obtained 28 days after the second AZD1222 dose. The receptors originated from an adult who received the AZD1222 COVID-19 vaccine.

CDR3 sequence: CASSETSEHNEQFF. Here the CDR3 DNA reads TGTGCCAGCAGTGAAACTAGCGAGCACAATGAGCAGTTCTTC. The rearrangement joins TRBV6-4 to TRBJ2-1; 7 bases line up with TRBD2. V shed 3 bases and J 5 bases; nucleotides not matched to a gene: 4. This CDR3 is 14 amino acids long. Germline-derived CDR1 and CDR2 are MRHNA and SNTAGT.

The V call is TRBV28, the J call TRBJ2-7; 8 bases are shared with TRBD2. This CDR3 has 15 amino acids. The trim removed 2 bases at V and 7 bases at J, leaving 10 bases unmatched. Per the germline V gene, CDR1 is MDHEN and CDR2 is SYDVKM. This CDR3 reads CASSLRVAGRKEQYF. As DNA, the CDR3 is TGTGCCAGCAGTTTAAGGGTAGCGGGGAGGAAGGAGCAGTACTTC.

The chain joins TRBV14 to TRBJ1-2, with TRBD1 as a possible D gene (5 bases). Trimming took off 4 bases at V and 6 bases at J, with 9 bases between the two ends. The CDR3 runs to 12 residues. Germline lookup yields CDR1 SGHDN and CDR2 FVKESK. The CDR3 DNA reads as TGTGCCAGCAGCCGGGACCGAAATGGCTACACCTTC. Protein sequence: CASSRDRNGYTF.

This chain links TRBV5-1 with TRBJ2-6; 7 bases are shared with TRBD1. V gave up 5 bases and J gave up 3 bases; unmatched junction bases: 5. In germline, CDR1 is SGHRS, CDR2 YFSETQ. The CDR3 spans 15 residues. CDR3 sequence (DNA): TGCGCCAGCAGAGCACAGGGGAGTGGGGCCAACGTCCTGACTTTC. This gives the protein CASRAQGSGANVLTF.

V and J are TRBV5-4 and TRBJ2-1; a possible D gene is TRBD2 (5 bases). Germline V gene data show CDR1 as SGHNT and CDR2 as YYREEE (reference sequence). This CDR3 comprises 16 residues. V lost 0 bases and J lost 13, with 23 bases in between. CDR3 sequence reads: CASSLAGQAGIIPQFF. The CDR3, as DNA: TGTGCCAGCAGCTTGGCCGGTCAGGCCGGGATCATCCCCCAGTTCTTC.

In DNA, the CDR3 is TGTGCCAGTAGTATGGGGGCGCCGAGTGAAGCTTTCTTT. Its protein is CASSMGAPSEAFF. The chain uses TRBV19 and TRBJ1-1; possibly TRBD1 for D (6 bases). V lost 3 bases to trimming and J lost 7 bases, with 12 bases between them. The CDR3 has 13 amino acids. CDR1 and CDR2 from the germline V gene are LNHDA and SQIVND (reference sequence).

V and J are TRBV9 and TRBJ2-1; possibly TRBD1 for D (6 bases). The germline V gene encodes CDR1 SGDLS and CDR2 YYNGEE. With 0 bases removed from V and 0 bases from J, the gap between germline ends came to 13 bases. There are 17 residues in the CDR3. The DNA for the CDR3 is TGTGCCAGCAGCGTAGGCGGACAGCTAGGCTCCTACAATGAGCAGTTCTTC. Translating gives CASSVGGQLGSYNEQFF.

The gene calls are TRBV6-6 and TRBJ2-7; unclear D gene. Germline CDR1 reads MNHNY; CDR2 reads SVGAGI (reference sequence). This CDR3 is 12 amino acids long. Deletions cut 6 bases from V and 5 bases from J, with 11 bases between. The CDR3 sequence is CASSPKVDEQYF. CDR3 nucleotides: TGTGCCAGCAGCCCCAAAGTAGACGAGCAGTACTTC.

This clone was observed a single time. The chain joins TRBV24-1 to TRBJ2-3, with 7 nucleotides matching TRBD1. Germline CDR1 and CDR2: KGHDR and SFDVKD. V shed 3 bases and J 2 bases; nucleotides not matched to a gene: 10. This CDR3 comprises 17 residues. CDR3 region: CATSDRGGVRFTDTQYF. The CDR3 nucleotides are TGTGCCACCAGTGATAGAGGGGGCGTACGATTCACAGATACGCAGTATTTT.

The chain links TRBV14 to TRBJ1-2, with 9 bases matching TRBD1. J was trimmed by 7 bases and V by 0 bases; bases with no gene match: 6. CDR3 length equals 15 residues. Germline-derived CDR1 and CDR2 are SGHDN and FVKESK. CDR3 sequence reads: CASSQDYRGQFGYTF. The CDR3 DNA is TGTGCCAGCAGCCAAGATTACAGGGGGCAGTTTGGCTACACCTTC. Filled out from reference TRBV14 and TRBJ1-2, the complete variable domain reads EAGVTQFPSHSVIEKGQTVTLRCDPISGHDNLYWYRRVMGKEIKFLLHFVKESKQDESGMPNNRFLAERTGGTYSTLKVQPAELEDSGVYFCASSQDYRGQFGYTFGSGTRLTVV.

This sequence joins TRBV4-2 and TRBJ2-7, with TRBD2 matching 9 bases. This CDR3 is 18 amino acids long. J was trimmed by 0 bases and V by 1 base; bases with no gene match: 10. CDR1 and CDR2 from the germline V gene are LGHNA and YNFKEQ. CDR3 loop: CASSQGGLSSGVSYEQYF. The CDR3, as DNA: TGTGCCAGCAGCCAAGGGGGGTTGTCTAGCGGGGTCTCCTACGAGCAGTACTTC.

This clone has more than one count but fewer than ten. This chain joins TRBV28 and TRBJ2-1, with 11 positions matching TRBD2. CDR3 length: 17 amino acids. V was pared by 3 bases and J by 9 bases, with 13 bases of the junction left unmatched. The germline V gene has CDR1 MDHEN and CDR2 SYDVKM. The chain's CDR3 is CASSLFSGRARGIEQFF. The DNA for the CDR3 is TGTGCCAGCAGTTTGTTTAGCGGGAGGGCCCGAGGTATTGAGCAGTTCTTC.

This sequence joins TRBV19 and TRBJ2-7; possible D gene TRBD1, 5 bases. Germline loops: CDR1 LNHDA, CDR2 SQIVND (reference sequence). V dropped 5 bases and J dropped 7 bases, with 12 bases sitting between them. The CDR3 runs 12 residues. CDR3 region: CASSPRTNEQYF. The CDR3, as DNA: TGTGCCAGTAGTCCCCGGACAAATGAGCAGTACTTC.

The chain is built from TRBV7-2 and TRBJ2-5, with TRBD2 as a possible D gene (7 bases). Deletions cut 1 base from V and 9 bases from J, with 18 bases between. Germline loops: CDR1 SGHTA, CDR2 FQGNSA. This CDR3 has 15 amino acids. The CDR3 sequence: CASSLDGGAERAQYF. As DNA, the CDR3 is TGTGCCAGCAGCTTAGATGGGGGGGCGGAGAGGGCCCAGTACTTC.

V gene TRBV19 combines with J gene TRBJ2-7; 11 nucleotides line up with TRBD2. Germline V gives CDR1 LNHDA, CDR2 SQIVND (reference sequence). The CDR3 sequence is 16 residues long. The ends lost 10 bases at V and 5 bases at J; junction bases unmatched: 16. CDR3 sequence: CATLGTTSGSSHEQYF. The CDR3 coding sequence is TGTGCCACCCTGGGGACTACTAGCGGGAGTTCCCACGAGCAGTACTTC.

The chain carries TRBV19 and TRBJ1-5; unclear D gene. V lost 2 bases and J 6 bases, leaving 5 bases between the germline ends. Germline CDR1 and CDR2: LNHDA and SQIVND (reference sequence). CDR3 length: 12 residues. The CDR3 is CASSIPSQPQHF. The CDR3 DNA follows: TGTGCCAGTAGTATACCCTCTCAGCCCCAGCATTTT.

The chain couples TRBV6-5 to TRBJ2-7; either TRBD1 or TRBD2 may fit D (6 bases each). Per the germline V gene, CDR1 is MNHEY and CDR2 is SVGAGI. Deletions cut 8 bases from V and 6 bases from J, with 23 bases between. This CDR3 has 15 residues. CDR3: CASGKVMGGGGEQYF. The CDR3, as DNA: TGTGCCAGCGGGAAGGTCATGGGGGGCGGCGGCGAGCAGTACTTC.

The genes are TRBV7-8 and TRBJ1-2; possibly TRBD1 for D (6 bases). This CDR3 region has 12 residues. Germline values: CDR1 SGHVS, CDR2 FQNEAQ. V was trimmed by 5 bases and J by 7 bases, leaving 11 bases between them. The CDR3 DNA sequence: TGTGCCAGCAGCCCCAGGGGAGCTGGCTACACCTTC. Translated: CASSPRGAGYTF.

V usage is TRBV7-3 and J usage is TRBJ2-3; 7 bases are shared with TRBD1. From germline, CDR1 is SGHTA and CDR2 FQGTGA. The trim removed 5 bases at V and 2 bases at J, leaving 10 bases unmatched. This CDR3 is built from 16 residues. CDR3 sequence: CASSPGWKGATDTQYF. The CDR3 DNA follows: TGTGCCAGCAGCCCCGGTTGGAAGGGGGCCACAGATACGCAGTATTTT.

This sequence joins TRBV6-2 or TRBV6-3 and TRBJ2-3; the match to TRBD2 covers 13 bases. After removal of 6 bases from V and 0 bases from J, the junction contained 9 bases not matched to a gene. Germline CDR1 reads MNHEY; CDR2 reads SVGEGT. The CDR3 spans 18 residues. CDR3 loop: CASSFTGTSGTSTDTQYF. Here the CDR3 DNA reads TGTGCCAGCAGCTTTACCGGGACTAGCGGGACTAGCACAGATACGCAGTATTTT.

The chain couples TRBV11-2 to TRBJ2-3, with 10 positions matching TRBD2. V was pared by 1 base and J by 3 bases, with 7 bases of the junction left unmatched. Germline V gene sequence: CDR1 SGHAT, CDR2 FQNNGV. This CDR3 comprises 17 residues. In nucleotides, the CDR3 is TGTGCCAGCAGCTTAGTTCGGCTAGCGGGAGCAACAGATACGCAGTATTTT. Translating gives CASSLVRLAGATDTQYF.

The rearrangement uses TRBV7-6 and TRBJ2-1; 8 nucleotides line up with TRBD2. The CDR3 length is 17 residues. With 2 bases clipped from V and 9 bases from J, the junction kept 15 bases outside the gene matches. From germline, CDR1 is SGHVS and CDR2 FNYEAQ. CDR3 protein: CASSLQTGGSRRGEQFF. CDR3 bases: TGTGCCAGCAGCTTACAAACGGGAGGGTCAAGAAGGGGTGAGCAGTTCTTC.

J is TRBJ1-1 and V is TRBV7-8; TRBD1 matches at 7 bases. CDR3 length equals 16 residues. In germline, CDR1 is SGHVS, CDR2 FQNEAQ. The J segment lost 1 base and the V segment lost 5 bases, leaving 10 bases of the junction unmatched. CDR3 nucleotides: TGTGCCAGCAGCCAACCGGGACAGAGCCGGAACACTGAAGCTTTCTTT. This codes for CASSQPGQSRNTEAFF. Looking up the rest from reference TRBV7-8 and TRBJ1-1 gives the full variable domain: GAGVSQSPRYKVAKRGQDVALRCDPISGHVSLFWYQQALGQGPEFLTYFQNEAQLDKSGLPSDRFFAERPEGSVSTLKIQRTQQEDSAVYLCASSQPGQSRNTEAFFGQGTRLTVV.

The chain is built from TRBV3-1 (or the pseudogene TRBV3-2) and TRBJ2-1; possibly TRBD1 for D (6 bases). This CDR3 contains 17 residues. Trimming took off 0 bases at V and 0 bases at J, with 12 bases between the two ends. Germline loops: CDR1 LGHDT, CDR2 YNNKEL (reference sequence). CDR3 in DNA: TGTGCCAGCAGCCAAGACCCCAGGGGCAGCTCCTACAATGAGCAGTTCTTC. Translated: CASSQDPRGSSYNEQFF.